These 4 T cell receptor beta chains were all obtained from the same sample, sequenced in a study of T cell responses to AZD1222 COVID-19 vaccine. Assay: immunoSEQ multiplex PCR; the TCRdb copy retains only in-frame clones and omits some. The top ten clones hold 4% to 4.5% of a sample with approximately 120,000 clones, 88% of them seen once. The sample was peripheral blood, taken on day 0 of AZD1222 vaccination. All receptors derive from an adult in good health.

The rearrangement joins TRBV2 to TRBJ2-1, with 9 bases matching TRBD1. CDR1 and CDR2 from the germline V gene are SNHLY and FYNNEI. V lost 8 bases to trimming and J lost 3 bases; unmatched junction nucleotides: 5. The CDR3 length is 14 residues. The CDR3 bases are TGTGCCAGCGGTCGGGACAGGGACTACAATGAGCAGTTCTTC. This encodes CASGRDRDYNEQFF. The whole variable domain, filled in from reference TRBV2 and TRBJ2-1, reads EPEVTQTPSHQVTQMGQEVILRCVPISNHLYFYWYRQILGQKVEFLVSFYNNEISEKSEIFDDQFSVERPDGSNFTLKIRSTKLEDSAMYFCASGRDRDYNEQFFGPGTRLTVL.

The CDR3 region is CATSETGTGTYGYTF. The CDR3, as DNA: TGTGCCACCAGTGAGACCGGGACAGGGACCTATGGCTACACCTTC. The chain combines TRBV24-1 with TRBJ1-2; TRBD1 matches at 9 bases. The CDR3 totals 15 residues. The V gene's germline CDR1 is KGHDR and CDR2 SFDVKD. V trimming: 4 bases; J trimming: 4 bases; junction bases outside the gene matches: 6.

The chain uses TRBV29-1 and TRBJ2-7, with D perhaps matching TRBD2 (6 bases). The CDR3 has 10 amino acids. The germline V and J ends were trimmed by 7 bases and 3 bases, with 7 bases remaining between them. CDR1 is SQVTM and CDR2 is ANQGSEA in the germline V gene. The CDR3 loop reads CSGGDYEQYF. Written as DNA, the CDR3 is TGCAGCGGGGGGGACTACGAGCAGTACTTC.

This sequence joins TRBV10-3 and TRBJ1-3; a possible D gene is TRBD1 (5 bases). The CDR3 consists of 13 residues. V was cut by 3 bases and J by 8 bases, with 11 bases left in between. Germline CDR1 is ENHRY and CDR2 is SYGVKD. CDR3 loop: CAISDRVSDTIYF. The CDR3 DNA reads TGTGCCATCAGTGACAGGGTATCGGACACCATATATTTT.